Below, one TCR beta chain is given with its context. Produced via immunoSEQ multiplex PCR; TCRdb's table is partial and in-frame only. Among a few hundred thousand clones listed, roughly 86% were seen once. These data belong to a study of blood T cell repertoires in COVID-19. The wider study: Samples taken during acute and convalescent COVID-19 were collected in the United States, Italy and Spain.

While infection was still active, Seattle patients were enrolled and then followed longitudinally. V lost 2 bases to trimming and J lost 4 bases, with 8 bases between them. CDR1 MNHEY and CDR2 SVGAGI come from the germline V gene. CDR3 length equals 13 residues. This chain uses TRBV6-5 with TRBJ1-1; D ambiguous. This TCR came from a woman younger than 45 with COVID-19, enrolled during active disease. Input material: peripheral blood. CDR3 in DNA: TGTGCCAGCAGTTACGTCGATAGCACTGAAGCTTTCTTT. Translated: CASSYVDSTEAFF.